This paragraph covers one TCR beta chain sequence. This sample stems from a study of T-cell reconstitution after alpha-beta-depleted transplantation in children. The CDR3 totals 14 residues. CDR1 is SGHRS, CDR2 YFSETQ, per germline. J was trimmed by 0 bases and V by 6 bases; bases with no gene match: 4. A TCRbeta library incorporating unique molecular identifiers was prepared. From the PCR reads, TCRdb called clonotypes with MiXCR, one entry per CDR3 protein. The sample carries almost 600,000 distinct CDR3 sequences, roughly 27% recorded once. Material: PBMCs, obtained before TCRalphabeta/CD19-depleted stem cell transplant. This chain links TRBV5-1 with TRBJ2-7; 9 nucleotides match TRBD2. The TCR comes from a boy in the first two years of life with Wiskott-Aldrich syndrome, due to receive a stem cell transplant. The CDR3 spells CASKGLASSYEQYF. The CDR3 nucleotides are TGCGCCAGCAAAGGACTAGCGAGCTCCTACGAGCAGTACTTC.